This T cell receptor (beta chain) originates from a study of blood T cell repertoires in COVID-19. The overall study: The study drew acute and convalescent COVID-19 samples from the United States, Italy and Spain. PBMCs, B-cell-depleted T cells, or T cells were the source of the cDNA or gDNA that made up the material.

V trimming: 9 bases; J trimming: 2 bases; junction bases outside the gene matches: 2. CDR1 is SGHVS and CDR2 is FNYEAQ in the germline V gene. The CDR3 covers 12 residues. Participant ages covered about 18 to 95 years across about two dozen US areas. This table comes from immunoSEQ multiplex PCR, and its TCRdb copy is limited to in-frame clones, with some not included. Among just over 300,000 clones, under 90% were seen once, and the ten largest hold less than 4.5%. The chain carries TRBV7-6 and TRBJ2-3; 7 bases agree with TRBD1. Sequenced: PBMCs or T cells enriched from blood (not recorded which). This clonotype originated in a man aged 25 to 40 who had recovered from COVID-19. CDR3 DNA: TGTGCCAGTGGACAGGCCACAGATACGCAGTATTTT. This encodes CASGQATDTQYF.